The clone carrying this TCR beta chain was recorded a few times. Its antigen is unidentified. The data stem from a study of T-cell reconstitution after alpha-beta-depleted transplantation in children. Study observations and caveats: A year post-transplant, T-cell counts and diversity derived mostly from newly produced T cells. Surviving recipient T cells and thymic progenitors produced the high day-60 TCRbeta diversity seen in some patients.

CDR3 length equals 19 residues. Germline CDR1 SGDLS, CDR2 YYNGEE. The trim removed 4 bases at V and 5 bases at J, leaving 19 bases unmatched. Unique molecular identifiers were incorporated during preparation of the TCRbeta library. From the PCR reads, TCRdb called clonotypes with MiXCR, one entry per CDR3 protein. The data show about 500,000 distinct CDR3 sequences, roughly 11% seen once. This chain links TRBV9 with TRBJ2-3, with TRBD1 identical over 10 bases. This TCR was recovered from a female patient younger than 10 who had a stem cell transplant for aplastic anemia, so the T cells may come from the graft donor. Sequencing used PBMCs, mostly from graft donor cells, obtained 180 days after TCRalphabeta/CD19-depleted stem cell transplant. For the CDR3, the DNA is TGTGCCAGCAGCCCTACGTCCCTCGAAGACAGGGGGCAAGGAGATACGCAGTATTTT. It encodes CASSPTSLEDRGQGDTQYF.